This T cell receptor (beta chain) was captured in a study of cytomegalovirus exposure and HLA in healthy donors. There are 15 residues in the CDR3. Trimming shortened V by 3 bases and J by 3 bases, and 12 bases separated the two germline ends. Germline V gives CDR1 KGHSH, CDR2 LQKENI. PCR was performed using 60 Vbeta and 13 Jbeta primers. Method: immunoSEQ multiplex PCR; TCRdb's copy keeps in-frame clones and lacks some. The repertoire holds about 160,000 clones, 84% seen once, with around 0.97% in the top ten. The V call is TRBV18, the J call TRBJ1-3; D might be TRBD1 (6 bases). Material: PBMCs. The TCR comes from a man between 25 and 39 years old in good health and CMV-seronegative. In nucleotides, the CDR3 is TGTGCCAGCTCACCGGGGGGGGCGAATGGAAACACCATATATTTT. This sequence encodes CASSPGGANGNTIYF.